The present T cell receptor beta chain was sequenced within a study of beta chain features in type 1 diabetes. Study-level results: Naive, central memory and regulatory TCRB repertoires appeared more similar among patients than healthy donors. Cells expressing TCR highly could be over-represented by cDNA sequencing.

This clone has only a few counts. The antigen is undetermined. The authors reverse transcribed all of the isolated RNA, so sequencing captured expressed TCRB transcripts. Naive, central memory and regulatory T cell samples averaged about 4 million immunoSEQ reads each. Sequenced by immunoSEQ multiplex PCR; TCRdb stores in-frame clones only, minus some. The table records 970,000 or so clones, roughly 17% of them present only once. Germline V gene data show CDR1 as SGHRS and CDR2 as YFSETQ. The CDR3 runs 14 residues. Trimming took 0 bases from V and 4 from J, leaving 9 bases between them. The sequence came from a woman between 18 and 29 years old in good health. The sample was naive CD4+ T cells from blood. The V gene is TRBV5-1, the J gene TRBJ2-3; D is possibly TRBD1 or TRBD2 (5 bases each). CDR3 coding DNA: TGCGCCAGCAGCTTGGGGGACGGCCCAGATACGCAGTATTTT. The encoded protein is CASSLGDGPDTQYF. Variable domain in full (rest from reference TRBV5-1 and TRBJ2-3): KAGVTQTPRYLIKTRGQQVTLSCSPISGHRSVSWYQQTPGQGLQFLFEYFSETQRNKGNFPGRFSGRQFSNSRSEMNVSTLELGDSALYLCASSLGDGPDTQYFGPGTRLTVL.